The rows below give T cell receptor beta chains drawn from one sample of a study of post-analysis software for immune sequencing data. TCRdb independently ran MiXCR on the PCR reads; one entry per CDR3 protein. Of 700,000 to 900,000 distinct CDR3 sequences listed, roughly 50% are singletons. The sample taken for sequencing was blood. Receptors were obtained from a girl aged 5 to 17 with multiple sclerosis. The CDR3 runs from the conserved cysteine through the conserved F or W.

v_gene,j_gene,CDR3aa
TRBV7-3,TRBJ2-3,CASSREAGGRWDTQYF
TRBV20-1,TRBJ2-7,CSAGVSSGFAEQYF
TRBV27,TRBJ2-7,CAGSFEAGNEQYF
TRBV12-3/TRBV12-4,TRBJ2-7,CASSLGGLHYEQYF
TRBV9,TRBJ2-3,CASSGSPVRAGVNTDTQYF
TRBV7-2,TRBJ2-1,CASSSWGGTHLERHEQFF
TRBV28,TRBJ2-1,CASSLGSSGSSNEQFF
TRBV10-3,TRBJ2-1,CAISSNREGFYNEQFF
TRBV12-3/TRBV12-4,TRBJ2-4,CASRSSGTSGDIQYF
TRBV7-2,TRBJ2-3,CASSSPSGESTDTQYF
TRBV12-3/TRBV12-4,TRBJ1-1,CASSLLPGGRAEAFF
TRBV10-3,TRBJ2-1,CAISDSSGYNEQFF
TRBV7-2,TRBJ2-5,CASSLGDQGWQETQYF
TRBV27,TRBJ2-1,CASSLSGRGANEQFF
TRBV10-3,TRBJ1-1,CAISDTRQGLGTEAFF
TRBV15,TRBJ1-5,CATSTPGFQPQHF
TRBV12-3/TRBV12-4,TRBJ2-5,CASSLVAGKETQYF
TRBV5-1,TRBJ2-7,CASSLEQGGYEQYF
TRBV9,TRBJ1-6,CASSAIGARGSPLHF
TRBV24-1,TRBJ1-4,CATSDLPDWHRGEKLFF
TRBV10-3,-,CAISESRWEGLYEQYF
TRBV6-1,TRBJ1-1,CASSVVGTGTEAFF
TRBV7-9,TRBJ2-5,CASSHGGKETQYF
TRBV20-1,TRBJ2-5,CSAPPSGRGETQYF
TRBV30,TRBJ1-2,CAWSVRGGRDGYTF
TRBV28,TRBJ2-7,CASSPGATEAQYF
TRBV11-2,TRBJ2-5,CASSLGLFQQYF
TRBV30,TRBJ2-7,CAWSGRAYEQYF
TRBV6-2/TRBV6-3,TRBJ2-7,CATAFLAGDYEQYF
TRBV12-5,TRBJ2-3,CASGLRGNSDTQYF
TRBV6-5,TRBJ1-1,CASTFLGNTEAFF
TRBV29-1,TRBJ1-1,CSVVRTGTFEAFF
TRBV6-2/TRBV6-3,TRBJ1-4,CASSSVVQLVGKLFF
TRBV7-2,TRBJ2-1,CASSAWGREAYNEQFF
TRBV5-1,TRBJ2-1,CASSLAMGQPHNEQFF
TRBV12-3/TRBV12-4,TRBJ2-7,CASSFGLAGGSYEQYF
TRBV11-2,-,CASSRLQGNAETQYF
TRBV27,TRBJ2-1,CASSRRWGADYNEQFF
TRBV25-1,TRBJ2-5,CASRADRVGETQYF
TRBV20-1,-,CSASPLEVDEQYF
TRBV5-5,TRBJ2-5,CASSSGTNQETQYF
TRBV15,TRBJ1-2,CATSLLEGEPYGYTF
TRBV6-2/TRBV6-3,TRBJ2-5,CASSYSDSQETQYF
TRBV20-1,TRBJ1-1,CSARLPRQDVTEAFF
TRBV20-1,TRBJ2-3,CSARDLAGPGTDTQYF
TRBV29-1,TRBJ2-2,CSVQGSGGGELFF
TRBV15,TRBJ2-7,CATSRDWGQGNEQYF
TRBV28,-,CASSFFGGWDEQYF
TRBV12-3/TRBV12-4,TRBJ1-5,CASRHDASLNQPQHF
TRBV7-8,TRBJ2-6,CASSFSANSGANVLTF
TRBV11-2,TRBJ2-5,CASSLETHQETQYF
TRBV12-3/TRBV12-4,TRBJ2-7,CASGGLYEQYF
TRBV28,TRBJ2-7,CASSDTYEQYF
TRBV7-2,TRBJ1-2,CASRGQDDYGYTF
TRBV20-1,-,CSARLSGGIQYF
TRBV19,TRBJ1-1,CASSVGVSNTEAFF
TRBV29-1,TRBJ2-3,CSVEDPTSDTQYF
TRBV10-1,TRBJ2-3,CASSETPGSGWGTDTQYF
TRBV27,TRBJ2-4,CASSLGLAGGLGIQYF